This T cell receptor (beta chain) comes out of a study of blood T cell repertoires in COVID-19. The overall study: Samples came from the United States, Italy and Spain, spanning acute and convalescent COVID-19. T cells, B-cell-depleted T cells, or PBMCs supplied cDNA or gDNA.

Per the germline V gene, CDR1 is KGHDR and CDR2 is SFDVKD. The V gene lost 2 bases and the J gene lost 4 bases, with 14 bases spanning the gap. The CDR3 totals 16 residues. Authors' processing steps: Reference gene primer amplification yielded estimated nucleated cell counts. The repertoire was sequenced with immunoSEQ multiplex PCR; TCRdb's copy has only in-frame clones and lacks some. The V and J calls and clone size were taken over from that table, and D and trimming were inferred from the DNA. This sample has approximately 130,000 clones, with about 87% found just once. The sample consisted of peripheral blood. The chain has TRBV24-1 and TRBJ1-3; possible D gene TRBD1, 6 bases. The TCR was taken from a woman in her forties or fifties with acute or convalescent COVID-19. The CDR3 region has the DNA TGTGCCACCAGTGATTGGACAGTACCGAGGGGAAACACCATATATTTT. Encoded protein: CATSDWTVPRGNTIYF.